This T cell receptor (beta chain) was profiled in a study of shared clonotypes between healthy human individuals. The study, taken as a whole, reports: Rarefaction exposed incomplete sorted-subset sequencing despite large depth.

V shed 3 bases and J 2 bases; nucleotides not matched to a gene: 7. Germline V gene data show CDR1 as LGHNA and CDR2 as YNFKEQ. The CDR3 totals 16 residues. Assay: immunoSEQ multiplex PCR; the TCRdb copy retains only in-frame clones and omits some. Here the sample spans millions of clones, more than 80% being singletons. Notes on this clone: The target antigen is unknown.

This clonotype was obtained from a man younger than 35 in good health. Some clones in this sample may be carry-over from other donors' samples. The V and J genes are TRBV4-2 and TRBJ2-1; 7 bases agree with TRBD2. Sequenced: naive CD4+ T cells from PBMCs. The subset was: CD45RA+ positively selected. CDR3 sequence reads: CASSHLGGTPYNEQFF. CDR3 bases: TGTGCCAGCAGCCATTTGGGAGGGACGCCCTACAATGAGCAGTTCTTC.